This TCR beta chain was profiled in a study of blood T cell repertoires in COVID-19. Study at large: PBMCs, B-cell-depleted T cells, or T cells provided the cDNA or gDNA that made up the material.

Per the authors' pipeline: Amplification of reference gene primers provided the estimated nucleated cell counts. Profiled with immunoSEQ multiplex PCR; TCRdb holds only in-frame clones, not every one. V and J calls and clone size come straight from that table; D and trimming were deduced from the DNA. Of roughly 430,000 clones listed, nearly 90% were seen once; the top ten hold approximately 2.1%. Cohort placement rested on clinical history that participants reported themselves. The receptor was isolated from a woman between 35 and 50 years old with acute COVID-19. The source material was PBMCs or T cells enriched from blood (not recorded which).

The CDR3 DNA follows: TGTGCCAGCTCACCACTAGCGGGGAACACCGGGGAGCTGTTTTTT. This codes for CASSPLAGNTGELFF. J is TRBJ2-2 and V is TRBV18; TRBD2 matches at 7 bases. Germline CDR1 KGHSH, CDR2 LQKENI. CDR3 size: 15 residues. Germline trimming cut 1 base from V and 1 base from J; bases unmatched to any gene: 0. Supplemented by reference TRBV18 and TRBJ2-2, the full variable domain reads NAGVMQNPRHLVRRRGQEARLRCSPMKGHSHVYWYRQLPEEGLKFMVYLQKENIIDESGMPKERFSAEFPKEGPSILRIQQVVRGDSAAYFCASSPLAGNTGELFFGEGSRLTVL.